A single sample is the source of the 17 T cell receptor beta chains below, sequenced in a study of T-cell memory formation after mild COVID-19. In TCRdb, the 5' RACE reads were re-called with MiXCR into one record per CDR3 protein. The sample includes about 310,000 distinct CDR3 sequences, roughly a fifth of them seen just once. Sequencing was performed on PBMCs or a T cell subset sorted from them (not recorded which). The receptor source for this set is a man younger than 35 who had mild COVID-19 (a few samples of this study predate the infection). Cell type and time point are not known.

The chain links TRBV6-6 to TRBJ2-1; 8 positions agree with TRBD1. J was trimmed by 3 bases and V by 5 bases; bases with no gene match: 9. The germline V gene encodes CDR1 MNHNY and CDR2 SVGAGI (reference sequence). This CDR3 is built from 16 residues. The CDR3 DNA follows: TGTGCCAGCAGTACTTCCCGGGACAGGCACTACAATGAGCAGTTCTTC. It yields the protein CASSTSRDRHYNEQFF.

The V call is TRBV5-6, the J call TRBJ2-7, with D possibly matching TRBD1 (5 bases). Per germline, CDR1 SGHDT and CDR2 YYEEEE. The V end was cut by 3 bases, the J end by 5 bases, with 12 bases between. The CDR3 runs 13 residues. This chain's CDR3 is CASSWRPGNEQYV. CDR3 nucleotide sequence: TGTGCCAGCAGCTGGCGGCCAGGGAACGAGCAGTACGTC.

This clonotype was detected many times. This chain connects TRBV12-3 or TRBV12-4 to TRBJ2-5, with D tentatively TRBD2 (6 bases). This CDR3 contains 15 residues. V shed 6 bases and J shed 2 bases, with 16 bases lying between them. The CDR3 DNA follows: TGTGCCAGCAGAACGGGGGAAGTACCTCAAGAGACCCAGTACTTC. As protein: CASRTGEVPQETQYF.

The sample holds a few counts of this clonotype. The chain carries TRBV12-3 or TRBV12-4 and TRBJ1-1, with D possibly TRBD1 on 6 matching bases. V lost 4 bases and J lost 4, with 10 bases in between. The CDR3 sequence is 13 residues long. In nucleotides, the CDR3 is TGTGCCAGCAGTTACGCAGGGGCCACTGAAGCTTTCTTT. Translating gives CASSYAGATEAFF.

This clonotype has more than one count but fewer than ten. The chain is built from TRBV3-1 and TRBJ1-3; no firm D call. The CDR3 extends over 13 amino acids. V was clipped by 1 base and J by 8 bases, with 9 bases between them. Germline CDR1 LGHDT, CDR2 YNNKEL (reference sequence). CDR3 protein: CASSQAWSYTIYF. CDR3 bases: TGTGCCAGCAGCCAAGCATGGTCCTACACCATATATTTT.

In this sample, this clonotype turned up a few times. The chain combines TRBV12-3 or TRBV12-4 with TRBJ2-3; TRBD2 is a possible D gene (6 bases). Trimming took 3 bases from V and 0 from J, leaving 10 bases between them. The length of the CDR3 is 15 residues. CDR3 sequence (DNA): TGTGCCAGCAGTTTGGGCGGGGTGAGCACAGATACGCAGTATTTT. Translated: CASSLGGVSTDTQYF.

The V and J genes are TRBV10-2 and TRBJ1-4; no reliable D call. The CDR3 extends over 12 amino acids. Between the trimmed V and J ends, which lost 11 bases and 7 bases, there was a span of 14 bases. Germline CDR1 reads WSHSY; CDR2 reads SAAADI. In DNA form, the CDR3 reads TGCGCCTCCCTTGAGGGAGGTGAAAAACTGTTTTTT. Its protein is CASLEGGEKLFF.

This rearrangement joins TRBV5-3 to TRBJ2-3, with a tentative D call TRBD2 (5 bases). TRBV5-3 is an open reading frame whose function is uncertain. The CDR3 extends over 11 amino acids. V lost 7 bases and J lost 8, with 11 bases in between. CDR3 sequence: CAREWTATQYF. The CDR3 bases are TGTGCCAGAGAATGGACTGCTACGCAGTATTTT.

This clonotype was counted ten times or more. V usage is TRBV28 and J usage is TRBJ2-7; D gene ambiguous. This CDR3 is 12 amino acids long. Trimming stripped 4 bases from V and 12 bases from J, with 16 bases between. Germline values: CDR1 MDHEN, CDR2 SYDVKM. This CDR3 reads CASSCRARSGYV. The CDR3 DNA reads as TGTGCCAGCAGTTGTCGGGCCCGGAGTGGGTACGTC.

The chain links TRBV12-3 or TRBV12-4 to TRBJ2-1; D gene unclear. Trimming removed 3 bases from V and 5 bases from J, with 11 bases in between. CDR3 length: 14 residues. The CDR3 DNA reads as TGTGCCAGCAGTTTCTTCGGCAGTAACAATGAGCAGTTCTTC. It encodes CASSFFGSNNEQFF.

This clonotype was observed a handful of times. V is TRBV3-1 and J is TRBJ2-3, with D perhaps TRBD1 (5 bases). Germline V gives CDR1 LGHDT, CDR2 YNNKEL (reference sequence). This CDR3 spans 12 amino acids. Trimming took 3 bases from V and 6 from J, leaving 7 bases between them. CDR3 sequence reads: CASSHQGDTQYF. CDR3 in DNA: TGTGCCAGCAGCCATCAGGGCGATACGCAGTATTTT.

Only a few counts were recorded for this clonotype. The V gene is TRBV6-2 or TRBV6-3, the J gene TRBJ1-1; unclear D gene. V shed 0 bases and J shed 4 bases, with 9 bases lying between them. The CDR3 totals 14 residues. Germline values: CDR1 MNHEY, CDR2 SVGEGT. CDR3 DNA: TGTGCCAGCAGTTACTCGTGGACTGGCACTGAAGCTTTCTTT. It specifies CASSYSWTGTEAFF.

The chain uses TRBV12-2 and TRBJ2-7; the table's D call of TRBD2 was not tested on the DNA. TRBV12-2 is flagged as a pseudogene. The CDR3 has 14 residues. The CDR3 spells CASRLGGCHNVQYV. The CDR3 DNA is TGTGCAAGTCGCTTAGGAGGGTGCCATAATGTGCAGTACGTC.

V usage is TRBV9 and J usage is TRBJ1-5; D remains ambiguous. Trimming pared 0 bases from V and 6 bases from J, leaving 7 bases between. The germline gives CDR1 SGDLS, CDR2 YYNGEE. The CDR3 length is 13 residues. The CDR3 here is CASSVGGSQPQHF. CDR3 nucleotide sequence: TGTGCCAGCAGCGTAGGTGGTTCTCAGCCCCAGCATTTT.

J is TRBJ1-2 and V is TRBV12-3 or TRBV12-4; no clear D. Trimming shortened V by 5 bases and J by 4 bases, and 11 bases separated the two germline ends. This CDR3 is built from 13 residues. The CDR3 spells CASSMDGFYGYTF. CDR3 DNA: TGTGCCAGCAGTATGGACGGATTCTATGGCTACACCTTC.

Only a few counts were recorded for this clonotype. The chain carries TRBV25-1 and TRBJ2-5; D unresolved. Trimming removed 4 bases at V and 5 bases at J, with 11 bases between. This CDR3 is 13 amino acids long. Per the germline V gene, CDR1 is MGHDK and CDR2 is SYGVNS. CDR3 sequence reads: CASSADYRETQYF. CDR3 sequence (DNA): TGTGCCAGCAGTGCGGATTATCGGGAGACCCAGTACTTC.

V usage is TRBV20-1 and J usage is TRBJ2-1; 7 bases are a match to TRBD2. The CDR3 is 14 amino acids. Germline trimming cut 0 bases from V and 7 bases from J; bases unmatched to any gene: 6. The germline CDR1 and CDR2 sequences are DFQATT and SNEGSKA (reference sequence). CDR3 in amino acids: CSARDFWGGNEQFF. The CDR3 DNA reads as TGCAGTGCTAGAGATTTTTGGGGAGGGAATGAGCAGTTCTTC.